These T cell receptor beta chains were read from a single sample in a study of shared clonotypes between healthy human individuals. Profiling relied on immunoSEQ multiplex PCR, and the TCRdb table lists in-frame clones only, not all of them. The sample holds about 2.1 million clones, roughly 91% seen once. The sample consisted of naive CD8+ T cells from PBMCs. These receptors were obtained from a man younger than 35 in good health. Some clones in this sample may be carry-over from other donors' samples. CDR3s include the opening cysteine and the closing phenylalanine or tryptophan. D genes are given only for firm matches. Expanded clones are given a class, and other clones once, few, many or no size at all.

j_call v_call cdr3_length d_call clone_size cdr3_aa cdr3_nt
TRBJ2-2 TRBV4-3 13 NA few CASSQDRTGELFF TGCGCCAGCAGCCAAGATCGAACCGGGGAGCTGTTTTTT
TRBJ2-1 TRBV10-1 13 NA NA CASSEFLGNEQFF TGCGCCAGCAGTGAGTTTCTAGGGAATGAGCAGTTCTTC
TRBJ1-1 TRBV7-9 12 NA NA CASSFVGTEAFF TGTGCCAGCAGCTTCGTAGGGACTGAAGCTTTCTTT
TRBJ2-2 TRBV19 16 TRBD1 NA CASSNLWTGVTGELFF TGTGCCAGTAGTAACCTCTGGACAGGGGTTACCGGGGAGCTGTTTTTT
TRBJ1-1 TRBV7-6 13 NA few CASSLAQNTEAFF TGTGCCAGCAGCTTAGCCCAGAACACTGAAGCTTTCTTT
TRBJ2-7 TRBV28 16 TRBD2 NA CASSFRRGTSSYEQYF TGTGCCAGCAGCTTCAGGCGTGGGACTAGCTCCTACGAGCAGTACTTC
TRBJ1-5 TRBV7-9 12 NA NA CASSLRDQPQHF TGTGCCAGCAGCTTGAGGGATCAGCCCCAGCATTTT
TRBJ2-5 TRBV28 18 NA NA CASSLWEESSGVQETQYF TGTGCCAGCAGTTTATGGGAGGAAAGTAGCGGAGTCCAAGAGACCCAGTACTTC
TRBJ1-1 TRBV30 15 NA NA CAWSDEEGPNTEAFF TGTGCCTGGAGTGACGAAGAGGGTCCAAACACTGAAGCTTTCTTT
TRBJ1-1 TRBV9 12 NA NA CASSPTPTEAFF TGTGCCAGCAGCCCGACTCCCACTGAAGCTTTCTTT
TRBJ2-4 TRBV2 14 NA NA CASREGGAKNIQYF TGTGCCAGCAGGGAAGGGGGAGCCAAAAACATTCAGTACTTC
TRBJ1-2 TRBV27 15 NA NA CASSFYPPELYGYTF TGTGCCAGCAGTTTCTACCCGCCGGAACTCTATGGCTACACCTTC
TRBJ1-3 TRBV6-5 14 TRBD1 NA CASSPTGAGNTIYF TGTGCCAGCAGTCCGACAGGGGCTGGAAACACCATATATTTT
TRBJ1-5 TRBV9 14 NA NA CASSVGGYNQPQHF TGTGCCAGCAGCGTAGGTGGCTACAATCAGCCCCAGCATTTT
TRBJ1-1 TRBV5-1 14 NA NA CASSLTGMNTEAFF TGCGCCAGCAGCTTGACAGGAATGAACACTGAAGCTTTCTTT
TRBJ2-5 TRBV7-9 15 NA NA CASSPGGASSETQYF TGTGCCAGCAGCCCCGGAGGCGCTTCATCAGAGACCCAGTACTTC
TRBJ1-5 TRBV7-2 14 NA NA CASSLLTGRQPQHF TGTGCCAGCAGCTTACTCACGGGGCGCCAGCCCCAGCATTTT
TRBJ2-2 TRBV7-9 16 NA NA CASSLLMGVGTGELFF TGTGCCAGCAGCTTATTGATGGGAGTAGGGACCGGGGAGCTGTTTTTT
TRBJ1-1 TRBV19 14 NA NA CASSIGVMNTEAFF TGTGCCAGTAGTATAGGAGTTATGAACACTGAAGCTTTCTTT
TRBJ2-1 TRBV19 16 NA NA CASSDGTASSYNEQFF TGTGCCAGTAGTGATGGGACTGCCAGCTCCTACAATGAGCAGTTCTTC
TRBJ2-7 TRBV4-3 14 TRBD2 NA CASSQVLAAYEQYF TGCGCCAGCAGCCAAGTGCTAGCGGCCTACGAGCAGTACTTC
TRBJ1-1 TRBV25-1 13 NA NA CASSAGEMTEAFF TGTGCCAGCAGTGCAGGGGAAATGACTGAAGCTTTCTTT
TRBJ2-1 TRBV7-9 15 TRBD2 once CASSLSGVAGNEQFF TGTGCCAGCAGCTTGTCAGGCGTAGCGGGTAATGAGCAGTTCTTC
TRBJ2-2 TRBV27 12 NA NA CASARNTGELFF TGTGCCAGCGCCAGGAACACCGGGGAGCTGTTTTTT
TRBJ2-5 TRBV4-1 19 TRBD2 NA CASSQDGKITGGYQETQYF TGCGCCAGCAGCCAAGATGGAAAAATTACGGGAGGGTATCAAGAGACCCAGTACTTC
TRBJ1-4 TRBV7-6 15 NA NA CASSPRGRGNEKLFF TGTGCCAGCAGCCCGCGGGGAAGAGGGAATGAAAAACTGTTTTTT
TRBJ1-1 TRBV28 14 NA NA CASSSENGGTEAFF TGTGCCAGCAGTTCCGAAAACGGGGGCACTGAAGCTTTCTTT
TRBJ2-5 TRBV19 12 NA NA CASRRRGETQYF TGTGCCAGTAGACGGCGGGGAGAGACCCAGTACTTC
TRBJ1-3 TRBV4-3 16 NA NA CASSQGQGFSGNTIYF TGCGCCAGCAGCCAAGGTCAGGGGTTCTCTGGAAACACCATATATTTT
TRBJ1-5 TRBV30 17 TRBD1 NA CAWSLGQGYYSNQPQHF TGTGCCTGGAGTCTGGGACAGGGCTACTATAGCAATCAGCCCCAGCATTTT
TRBJ2-2 TRBV7-9 16 TRBD1 NA CASSSKTGTGTGELFF TGTGCCAGCAGCTCAAAAACCGGGACAGGGACCGGGGAGCTGTTTTTT
TRBJ2-7 TRBV27 15 NA NA CASSFHGGGPYEQYF TGTGCCAGCAGTTTCCACGGTGGGGGTCCCTACGAGCAGTACTTC
TRBJ2-7 TRBV30 14 TRBD1 NA CAWSVGTGIYEQYF TGTGCCTGGAGTGTCGGGACAGGAATCTACGAGCAGTACTTC
TRBJ2-7 TRBV9 16 NA NA CASSVGGTPLQDEQYF TGTGCCAGCAGCGTAGGGGGGACCCCTCTACAGGACGAGCAGTACTTC
TRBJ2-2 TRBV9 18 TRBD2 NA CASSGGQREGIDTGELFF TGTGCCAGCAGCGGGGGGCAGCGGGAGGGCATTGACACCGGGGAGCTGTTTTTT
TRBJ1-1 TRBV11-2 16 NA NA CASSSNFRPLNTEAFF TGTGCCAGCAGCTCCAATTTCAGACCTTTGAACACTGAAGCTTTCTTT
TRBJ2-7 TRBV28 16 NA NA CASSLFASPSSYEQYF TGTGCCAGCAGTTTATTTGCATCCCCCAGCTCCTACGAGCAGTACTTC
TRBJ2-1 TRBV29-1 14 NA NA CSVEGLVGVNEQFF TGCAGCGTTGAAGGTCTGGTTGGGGTAAATGAGCAGTTCTTC
TRBJ2-3 TRBV4-2 18 NA NA CASSQETGIGRGTDTQYF TGTGCCAGCAGCCAAGAGACAGGGATCGGGAGGGGCACAGATACGCAGTATTTT
TRBJ1-5 TRBV6-5 15 TRBD1 NA CASSPGQGSNQPQHF TGTGCCAGCAGCCCCGGACAGGGTAGCAATCAGCCCCAGCATTTT
TRBJ2-7 TRBV11-2 16 TRBD2 NA CASSTKLAGGLYEQYF TGTGCCAGCAGCACCAAACTAGCGGGAGGACTCTACGAGCAGTACTTC
TRBJ2-5 TRBV27 14 TRBD1 NA CASSPRQGIETQYF TGTGCCAGCAGTCCTCGACAGGGTATAGAGACCCAGTACTTC
TRBJ2-6 TRBV9 19 NA once CASSPGPGQGGSGANVLTF TGTGCCAGCAGCCCCGGTCCGGGACAAGGGGGCTCTGGGGCCAACGTCCTGACTTTC
TRBJ1-5 TRBV19 14 NA NA CASSTGESNQPQHF TGTGCCAGTAGTACCGGGGAAAGCAATCAGCCCCAGCATTTT
TRBJ2-7 TRBV7-9 14 NA few CASTGVASPYEQYF TGTGCCAGCACAGGGGTTGCCTCACCTTACGAGCAGTACTTC
TRBJ2-3 TRBV7-9 16 TRBD2 once CASSPGTSGSPDTQYF TGTGCCAGCAGCCCGGGGACTAGCGGGAGCCCAGATACGCAGTATTTT
TRBJ1-1 TRBV27 13 NA NA CASSPGPYTEAFF TGTGCCAGCAGTCCGGGGCCATACACTGAAGCTTTCTTT
TRBJ1-1 TRBV29-1 17 TRBD1 NA CSVEAWTGELMNTEAFF TGCAGCGTTGAAGCCTGGACAGGGGAACTAATGAACACTGAAGCTTTCTTT
TRBJ1-1 TRBV27 13 NA NA CASSFGGYTEAFF TGTGCCAGCAGTTTCGGAGGATACACTGAAGCTTTCTTT
TRBJ2-7 TRBV5-1 12 NA NA CASHQGRDEQYF TGCGCCAGCCACCAGGGTCGGGACGAGCAGTACTTC
TRBJ2-2 TRBV18 14 NA NA CASSLRTDTGELFF TGTGCCAGCTCACTACGGACAGACACCGGGGAGCTGTTTTTT
TRBJ1-2 TRBV30 14 TRBD1 few CAWSQGVPWYGYTF TGTGCCTGGAGCCAGGGGGTTCCCTGGTATGGCTACACCTTC
TRBJ2-2 TRBV5-6 12 NA NA CASISTAGELFF TGTGCCAGCATCTCCACCGCCGGGGAGCTGTTTTTT
TRBJ1-2 TRBV21-1 14 NA NA CATRPHRVDYGYTF TGTGCCACCCGTCCCCACAGGGTAGACTATGGCTACACCTTC
TRBJ2-7 TRBV6-5 14 TRBD1 NA CASSYRQGASEQYF TGTGCCAGCAGTTACCGACAGGGGGCTAGCGAGCAGTACTTC